The clone carrying this T cell receptor (beta chain) was seen just once. What it binds is not known. As to time point: week 35, safety follow-up. In every dose of vaccine, 300 ug of mutant IDH1 20-mer peptide was given alongside topical imiquimod. Assay: immunoSEQ multiplex PCR; the TCRdb copy retains only in-frame clones and omits some. The sample includes 35,000 to 45,000 clones, roughly 80% seen only once; the top ten take about 4.6%. The germline CDR1 and CDR2 sequences are MNHEY and SVGAGI. The V and J ends lost 7 bases and 6 bases, in that order; junction bases with no gene match: 8. CDR3 length: 14 residues. The sample originates from a study of a mutant IDH1 vaccine in newly diagnosed glioma. The overall study: Patients received vaccination from 4-6 weeks after radiotherapy alone, or with temozolomide cycles.

The chain carries TRBV6-5 and TRBJ2-7; 11 positions match TRBD1. This sequence was found in a woman aged 45-65 years with glioma. The specimen was PBMCs, collected from a glioma patient whose treatment included an IDH1 peptide vaccine. The CDR3 is CASNTRTGGGEQYF. Here the CDR3 DNA reads TGTGCCAGCAACACACGGACAGGGGGCGGCGAGCAGTACTTC.